The 18 T cell receptor beta chains reported below all come from one sample, sequenced in a study of metastatic and nonmetastatic thyroid tumors. The entire patient cohort was treatment-naive prior to thyroid surgery. TCRdb reanalyzed the PCR reads with MiXCR. The sample lists 6,000 or so clones, 25% to 35% seen once, with more than 45% in the top ten. The sample consisted of adjacent normal tissue. All receptors derive from a female donor with papillary thyroid cancer or a benign thyroid nodule (not recorded which). Some clones in this sample may be carry-over from other donors' samples.

J is TRBJ1-2 and V is TRBV5-1; 9 nucleotides agree with TRBD1. Trimming removed 3 bases from V and 7 bases from J; junction bases left unmatched: 7. CDR1 and CDR2 from the germline V gene are SGHRS and YFSETQ. The CDR3 is made up of 14 amino acids. CDR3 nucleotides: TGCGCCAGCAGCTCGGGACAGGGTTTAGGTGGCTACACCTTC. It is translated as CASSSGQGLGGYTF.

This chain's CDR3 is CASSPEGGAPTEAFF. The CDR3 DNA follows: TGTGCCAGCAGCCCCGAGGGGGGGGCCCCCACTGAAGCTTTCTTT. The chain is built from TRBV11-2 and TRBJ1-1, with a tentative D call TRBD1 (6 bases). V was pared by 5 bases and J by 4 bases, with 17 bases between. Germline V gene data show CDR1 as SGHAT and CDR2 as FQNNGV. The CDR3 has 15 residues.

Ten or more counts support this clone. The chain joins TRBV3-1 to TRBJ2-5, with 11 positions matching TRBD2. The CDR3 spans 15 residues. V shed 6 bases, J shed 0 bases, and the junction held 3 bases outside the gene matches. Germline V lookup: CDR1 LGHDT, CDR2 YNNKEL (reference sequence). This CDR3 is CASSRSGGDQETQYF. For the CDR3, the DNA is TGTGCCAGCAGTCGTAGCGGGGGGGACCAAGAGACCCAGTACTTC.

Relative to its sample, this clone is medium-sized (0.01 to 0.1%). The J gene is TRBJ1-5, the V gene TRBV5-1; D not certain. The length of the CDR3 is 13 residues. The germline V gene has CDR1 SGHRS and CDR2 YFSETQ. With 5 bases removed from V and 3 bases from J, the gap between germline ends came to 9 bases. CDR3 residues: CASRPNPNQPQHF. Written as DNA, the CDR3 is TGCGCCAGCAGACCTAACCCCAATCAGCCCCAGCATTTT.

The V and J genes are TRBV7-3 and TRBJ2-7, with D perhaps matching TRBD1 or TRBD2 (5 bases each). CDR1 is SGHTA and CDR2 is FQGTGA in the germline V gene. The V and J ends lost 5 bases and 6 bases respectively, with 14 bases between them. The CDR3 extends over 13 amino acids. CDR3 sequence reads: CASSDGTGSEQYF. The DNA for the CDR3 is TGTGCCAGCAGCGACGGGACGGGCTCCGAGCAGTACTTC.

Sample share makes this clone medium-sized (0.01 to 0.1%). V gene TRBV5-1 combines with J gene TRBJ2-1; D is perhaps TRBD2 (5 bases). This CDR3 region has 14 residues. Trimming took off 0 bases at V and 5 bases at J, with 9 bases between the two ends. The germline V gene has CDR1 SGHRS and CDR2 YFSETQ. CDR3: CASSLAGGDNEQFF. CDR3 DNA: TGCGCCAGCAGCTTGGCAGGAGGTGACAATGAGCAGTTCTTC.

This clone came up a few times. The chain carries TRBV5-1 and TRBJ2-5; 8 bases fit TRBD2. The CDR3 is 15 amino acids. Germline loops: CDR1 SGHRS, CDR2 YFSETQ. V shed 2 bases, J shed 5 bases, and the junction held 8 bases outside the gene matches. The CDR3 nucleotides are TGCGCCAGCAGCTTTATCGGGGGGGCCGGGGAGACCCAGTACTTC. Protein sequence: CASSFIGGAGETQYF.

This clone has more than one count but fewer than ten. The V and J genes are TRBV30 and TRBJ1-2; D not certain. The CDR3 extends over 11 amino acids. From germline, CDR1 is GTSNPN and CDR2 SVGIG (reference sequence). The ends were cut back, 3 bases at V and 8 bases at J, with 10 bases in the middle. The CDR3 DNA sequence: TGTGCCTGGAGCGCCCTAAGAGGCTACACCTTC. Translation: CAWSALRGYTF.

Sample share makes this clone large. The rearrangement uses TRBV11-2 and TRBJ1-2; D gene unclear. V was trimmed by 1 base and J by 2 bases, leaving 5 bases between them. The CDR3 sequence is 13 residues long. Looked up from germline, CDR1 is SGHAT and CDR2 is FQNNGV. CDR3 region: CASSLGRNYGYTF. The CDR3 DNA reads TGTGCCAGCAGCTTAGGCAGGAACTATGGCTACACCTTC.

The chain couples TRBV20-1 to TRBJ2-7; weak D call: TRBD2 (7 bases). Germline CDR1 DFQATT, CDR2 SNEGSKA (reference sequence). V was clipped by 3 bases and J by 5 bases, with 23 bases between them. The CDR3 is made up of 16 amino acids. CDR3 nucleotides: TGCAGTGCTAGGTGGGGGCGACTAGCAGACCCCCACGAGCAGTACTTC. Residues: CSARWGRLADPHEQYF.

The V gene is TRBV6-2 or TRBV6-3, the J gene TRBJ1-1; D is ambiguous. V shed 6 bases and J shed 1 base, with 12 bases lying between them. The germline V gene encodes CDR1 MNHEY and CDR2 SVGEGT. The CDR3 sequence is 14 residues long. CDR3 protein: CASRRSGWNTEAFF. As DNA, the CDR3 is TGTGCCAGCAGGCGGTCGGGGTGGAACACTGAAGCTTTCTTT.

This clone was recorded at least ten times. The chain is built from TRBV28 and TRBJ1-2, with D perhaps TRBD1 (5 bases). The CDR3 is 16 residues long. CDR1 and CDR2 (germline): MDHEN, SYDVKM. V dropped 5 bases and J dropped 4 bases, with 20 bases sitting between them. The CDR3 sequence is CASSLSGRGLGYGYTF. The CDR3 DNA reads as TGTGCCAGCAGTCTGTCGGGACGAGGCTTGGGCTATGGCTACACCTTC.

This clone appeared a few times. The chain employs TRBV10-3 and TRBJ2-1; no clear D. The ends were cut back, 7 bases at V and 0 bases at J, with 13 bases in the middle. The CDR3 extends over 15 amino acids. Germline CDR1 and CDR2: ENHRY and SYGVKD. CDR3 coding DNA: TGTGCCATCACCTCGGCGGTGAGCTCCTACAATGAGCAGTTCTTC. This encodes CAITSAVSSYNEQFF.

This chain links TRBV7-8 with TRBJ2-7; either TRBD1 or TRBD2 may fit D (5 bases each). Per germline, CDR1 SGHVS and CDR2 FQNEAQ. V gave up 5 bases and J gave up 2 bases, with 13 bases separating them. The CDR3 is 14 amino acids. CDR3 protein: CASSDRDATYEQYF. In DNA form, the CDR3 reads TGTGCCAGCAGCGACCGGGACGCTACCTACGAGCAGTACTTC. Using reference TRBV7-8 and TRBJ2-7 for the parts outside the CDR3, the full variable domain is GAGVSQSPRYKVAKRGQDVALRCDPISGHVSLFWYQQALGQGPEFLTYFQNEAQLDKSGLPSDRFFAERPEGSVSTLKIQRTQQEDSAVYLCASSDRDATYEQYFGPGTRLTVT.

This rearrangement joins TRBV11-3 to TRBJ1-2; D is perhaps TRBD1 (6 bases). In germline, CDR1 is SGHNT, CDR2 YENEEA. The CDR3 runs 14 residues. V lost 4 bases and J lost 3, with 12 bases in between. CDR3 in amino acids: CASSSSGVDYGYTF. The CDR3 DNA sequence: TGTGCCAGCAGCTCCTCAGGGGTGGACTATGGCTACACCTTC. Variable domain in full (rest from reference TRBV11-3 and TRBJ1-2): EAGVVQSPRYKIIEKKQPVAFWCNPISGHNTLYWYLQNLGQGPELLIRYENEEAVDDSQLPKDRFSAERLKGVDSTLKIQPAELGDSAVYLCASSSSGVDYGYTFGSGTRLTVV.

This clone was recorded a few times. This chain joins TRBV24-1 and TRBJ2-3; 8 bases line up with TRBD1. Germline lookup yields CDR1 KGHDR and CDR2 SFDVKD. V trimming: 4 bases; J trimming: 2 bases; junction bases outside the gene matches: 4. The CDR3 sequence is 15 residues long. The CDR3 region is CATSEQGVNTDTQYF. In DNA form, the CDR3 reads TGTGCCACCAGTGAACAGGGGGTCAACACAGATACGCAGTATTTT.

This clone turned up a few times. The V call is TRBV12-3 or TRBV12-4, the J call TRBJ2-2; 7 positions agree with TRBD1. The trim removed 6 bases at V and 4 bases at J, leaving 2 bases unmatched. The CDR3 runs to 13 residues. The CDR3 region is CASSRDSTGELFF. CDR3 nucleotides: TGTGCCAGCAGCAGGGACAGCACCGGGGAGCTGTTTTTT.

This clone has more than one count but fewer than ten. This chain links TRBV5-1 with TRBJ2-7; 9 bases line up with TRBD2. Germline CDR1 reads SGHRS; CDR2 reads YFSETQ. The junction had 1 base not matched to a gene; V was cut back by 0 bases and J by 3 bases. The CDR3 spans 14 residues. The CDR3 reads CASSLGLADYEQYF. CDR3 sequence (DNA): TGCGCCAGCAGCTTGGGACTAGCGGACTACGAGCAGTACTTC.